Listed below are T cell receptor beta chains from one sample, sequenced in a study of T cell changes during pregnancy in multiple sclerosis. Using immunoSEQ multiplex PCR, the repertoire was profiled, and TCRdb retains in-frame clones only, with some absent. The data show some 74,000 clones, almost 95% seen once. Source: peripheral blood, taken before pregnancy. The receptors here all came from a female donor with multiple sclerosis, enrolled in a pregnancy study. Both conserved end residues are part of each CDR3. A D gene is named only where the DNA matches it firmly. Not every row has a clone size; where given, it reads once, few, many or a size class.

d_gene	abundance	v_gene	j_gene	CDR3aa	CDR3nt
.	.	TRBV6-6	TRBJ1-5	CASSGQGQPQHF	TGTGCCAGCAGTGGGCAAGGTCAGCCCCAGCATTTT
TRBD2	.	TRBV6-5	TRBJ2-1	CASSPLAGGPVEQFF	TGTGCCAGCAGTCCCCTAGCGGGAGGGCCGGTTGAGCAGTTCTTC
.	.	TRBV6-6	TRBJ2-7	CASSYSDKGPSYEQYF	TGTGCCAGCAGTTACTCTGACAAGGGGCCCAGCTACGAGCAGTACTTC
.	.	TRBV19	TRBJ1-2	CASTTENYGYTF	TGTGCCAGTACGACAGAGAACTATGGCTACACCTTC
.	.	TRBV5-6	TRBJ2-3	CASSLLEVSTDTQYF	TGTGCCAGCAGCTTACTCGAGGTTAGCACAGATACGCAGTATTTT
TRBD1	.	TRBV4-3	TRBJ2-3	CASSQSAQGADTQYF	TGCGCCAGCAGCCAATCCGCGCAGGGGGCAGATACGCAGTATTTT
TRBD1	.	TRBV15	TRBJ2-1	CATSRNRDRSYNEQFF	TGTGCCACCAGCAGAAACCGGGACAGGTCCTACAATGAGCAGTTCTTC
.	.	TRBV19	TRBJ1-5	CASSTQGNQPQHF	TGTGCCAGTAGTACGCAGGGCAATCAGCCCCAGCATTTT
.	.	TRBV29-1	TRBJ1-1	CSVSRTVRNTEAFF	TGCAGCGTTTCGAGGACAGTTAGGAACACTGAAGCTTTCTTT
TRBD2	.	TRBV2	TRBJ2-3	CASRTSGIDSSTDTQYF	TGTGCCAGCCGGACTAGCGGGATTGATAGCTCCACAGATACGCAGTATTTT
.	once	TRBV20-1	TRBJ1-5	CSARDMGAQHF	TGCAGTGCTAGAGATATGGGGGCTCAGCATTTT
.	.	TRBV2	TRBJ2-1	CASRDFSSYNEQFF	TGTGCCAGCCGGGACTTCAGCTCCTACAATGAGCAGTTCTTC
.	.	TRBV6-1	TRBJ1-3	CASSEDTGYGSGNTIYF	TGTGCCAGCAGTGAGGACACAGGGTACGGCTCTGGAAACACCATATATTTT
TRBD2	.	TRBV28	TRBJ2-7	CASLAGRSYEQYF	TGTGCCAGCTTAGCGGGACGCTCCTACGAGCAGTACTTC
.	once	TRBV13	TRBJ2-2	CASSEMGGSTGELFF	TGTGCCAGCAGCGAAATGGGAGGTAGCACCGGGGAGCTGTTTTTT
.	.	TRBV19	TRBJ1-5	CASSTRQAAGPQHF	TGTGCCAGTAGTACTCGACAGGCCGCGGGGCCCCAGCATTTT
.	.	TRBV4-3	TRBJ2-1	CASSLAAGQHNEQFF	TGCGCCAGCAGCCTAGCAGCGGGACAACACAATGAGCAGTTCTTC
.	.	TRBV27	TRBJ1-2	CASRHNRQIYGYTF	TGTGCCAGCAGACACAACCGACAGATTTATGGCTACACCTTC
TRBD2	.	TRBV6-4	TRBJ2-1	CASSEFLSGVYNEQFF	TGTGCCAGCAGTGAATTTCTTAGCGGGGTGTACAATGAGCAGTTCTTC
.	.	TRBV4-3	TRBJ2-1	CASSQLPGEQFF	TGCGCCAGCAGCCAACTCCCAGGGGAGCAGTTCTTC
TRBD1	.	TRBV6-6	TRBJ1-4	CASRAGGVSEKLFF	TGTGCCAGCAGGGCAGGGGGTGTGAGTGAAAAACTGTTTTTT
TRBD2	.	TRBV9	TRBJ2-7	CASGVGGVKDEQYF	TGTGCCAGCGGCGTCGGGGGGGTTAAAGACGAGCAGTACTTC
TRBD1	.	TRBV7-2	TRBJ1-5	CASSSGQGAKQPQHF	TGTGCCAGCAGCTCAGGACAGGGGGCGAAACAGCCCCAGCATTTT
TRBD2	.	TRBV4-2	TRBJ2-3	CASSQVFLAGGVADTQYF	TGTGCCAGCAGCCAAGTGTTTTTGGCGGGAGGGGTTGCAGATACGCAGTATTTT